The source of this T cell receptor beta chain is a study of T cells after yellow fever vaccination. Study in general: Each low-cell-number fraction was prepared by means of SMART-Seq v4 Ultra Low Input.

The CDR3 extends over 14 amino acids. In germline, CDR1 is MGHRA, CDR2 YSYEKL. The V and J ends lost 2 bases and 2 bases respectively, with 6 bases between them. Study findings and constraints: The secondary response peaked faster, at day 5 versus 15, but was weaker.

By 5'RACE template switching, TCR cDNA was produced, with a universal primer site and UMIs added in the process. TCRdb recomputed calls from the 5' RACE reads with MiXCR, one row per CDR3 protein. This table has about 85,000 distinct CDR3 sequences, more than 10% appearing once. This clonotype was recorded many times. The sequence was collected from a man aged 18 to 30 who received the YFV17D yellow fever vaccine. V is TRBV4-1 and J is TRBJ2-2, with D unresolved. The sample was CD8+ T cells not binding an NS4B(214-222) dextramer, sorted from PBMCs, taken 21 days after the first yellow fever vaccination. For the CDR3, the DNA is TGCGCCAGCAGCCAACCTCTTAACACCGGGGAGCTGTTTTTT. Translation gives CASSQPLNTGELFF.